A single sample is the source of the 10 T cell receptor beta chains below, sequenced in a study of Ad26.COV2.S vaccination and SARS-CoV-2 variants. Treatment of the sample: 15 to 20 received Ad26.COV2.S at low or high dose, single or two shots; 5 received placebo; per-sample allocation not given. Sampling occurred on day 63 after the first vaccine or placebo injection. Profiled with immunoSEQ multiplex PCR; TCRdb holds only in-frame clones, not every one. The sample shows around 250,000 clones, around 88% of them seen only once. Source: peripheral blood, taken in a trial of Ad26.COV2.S vaccine versus placebo. Receptors originate from a person between 18 and 65 years old who received the Ad26.COV2.S COVID-19 vaccine or a placebo.

The J gene is TRBJ2-7, the V gene TRBV4-1, with TRBD1 identical over 10 bases. The CDR3 extends over 18 amino acids. V lost 1 base and J lost 7; bases outside the gene matches: 16. The germline gives CDR1 MGHRA, CDR2 YSYEKL. The DNA of the CDR3 is TGCGCCAGCAGCCAAGGGACAGGGGGATCTGTGTTCGTCTGGGAGCAGTACTTC. The encoded protein is CASSQGTGGSVFVWEQYF.

The chain joins TRBV4-1 to TRBJ2-3; 11 positions match TRBD2. The germline gives CDR1 MGHRA, CDR2 YSYEKL. The CDR3 totals 16 residues. V dropped 5 bases and J dropped 0; count of bases not matched to a gene: 4. The CDR3 region has the DNA TGCGCCAGCAGCACCCGGACTAGCGGGAGCACAGATACGCAGTATTTT. This sequence encodes CASSTRTSGSTDTQYF.

The chain joins TRBV11-2 to TRBJ2-5, with 7 bases that match TRBD1. The CDR3 totals 13 residues. The germline CDR1 and CDR2 sequences are SGHAT and FQNNGV. Trimming took 5 bases from V and 5 from J; bases not matched to a gene: 5. The chain's CDR3 is CASSVDRQETQYF. The CDR3 nucleotides read TGTGCCAGCAGCGTGGACAGGCAGGAGACCCAGTACTTC.

This rearrangement joins TRBV7-9 to TRBJ1-5; D uncertain. Trimming pared 1 base from V and 6 bases from J, leaving 16 bases between. Germline CDR1 SEHNR, CDR2 FQNEAQ (reference sequence). This CDR3 spans 16 amino acids. The DNA for the CDR3 is TGTGCCAGCAGCTTAGGTTCAACGGCCGTCGGTCAGCCCCAGCATTTT. It codes for CASSLGSTAVGQPQHF.

V usage is TRBV5-1 and J usage is TRBJ2-1, with 7 bases identical to TRBD1. The CDR3 extends over 15 amino acids. The V and J ends lost 0 bases and 0 bases, in that order; junction bases with no gene match: 0. CDR1 and CDR2 from the germline V gene are SGHRS and YFSETQ. The CDR3 spells CASSLEGASYNEQFF. The CDR3 region has the DNA TGCGCCAGCAGCTTGGAGGGGGCCTCCTACAATGAGCAGTTCTTC.

This clone was seen once. This chain connects TRBV27 to TRBJ2-1, with D maybe TRBD2 (6 bases). This CDR3 comprises 14 residues. Trimming took 5 bases from V and 7 from J, leaving 15 bases between them. Looked up from germline, CDR1 is MNHEY and CDR2 is SMNVEV (reference sequence). CDR3 DNA sequence: TGTGCCAGCAGTCCCAAGGGACTGGATAATGAGCAGTTCTTC. Amino acids: CASSPKGLDNEQFF.

The chain recombines TRBV18 with TRBJ1-1, with D unresolved. Per germline, CDR1 KGHSH and CDR2 LQKENI. The V end lost 1 base, the J end lost 4 bases, and 7 bases lay between the germline ends. There are 13 residues in the CDR3. The CDR3 spells CASSPRSGTEAFF. The CDR3 DNA reads as TGTGCCAGCTCACCACGGAGTGGCACTGAAGCTTTCTTT.

This chain joins TRBV4-3 and TRBJ2-1, with 14 nucleotides matching TRBD2. CDR1 LGHNA and CDR2 YSLEER come from the germline V gene. V trimming: 1 base; J trimming: 8 bases; junction bases outside the gene matches: 10. CDR3 length equals 18 residues. CDR3 coding DNA: TGCGCCAGCAGCCAAGTTCAGGGACTAGCGGGGGTCACGCATGAGCAGTTCTTC. Amino acid sequence: CASSQVQGLAGVTHEQFF.

The V gene is TRBV27, the J gene TRBJ1-5, with D uncertain. With 2 bases removed from V and 6 bases from J, the gap between germline ends came to 17 bases. The CDR3 contains 16 residues. CDR1 and CDR2 from the germline V gene are MNHEY and SMNVEV (reference sequence). The CDR3 bases are TGTGCCAGCAGTTTAAGAGGTGGAGGGCCGGGTCAGCCCCAGCATTTT. Its translation is CASSLRGGGPGQPQHF.

This clone was seen more than once but under ten times. CDR3 DNA sequence: TGTGCCAGCAGCCTTATTTCTCAGGGAGCTTTCTTT. Protein product: CASSLISQGAFF. The chain employs TRBV7-9 and TRBJ1-1; D perhaps matches TRBD1 (5 bases). Germline CDR1 reads SEHNR; CDR2 reads FQNEAQ (reference sequence). V was shortened by 5 bases and J by 10 bases, with 14 bases between the two germline ends. The CDR3 covers 12 residues.